One sample yielded the 8 T cell receptor beta chains listed below, sequenced in a study of Ad26.COV2.S vaccination and SARS-CoV-2 variants. The treatment is: around 19 received Ad26.COV2.S at low or high dose, single or two shots; a few received placebo; per-sample allocation not given. Sampling occurred on day 63 after the first vaccine or placebo injection. Some clones are missing from TCRdb's copy, which holds only in-frame ones; the method was immunoSEQ multiplex PCR. The sample lists some 450,000 clones, less than 95% occurring once. Material: peripheral blood, obtained in a trial of Ad26.COV2.S vaccine versus placebo. These receptor sequences come from a person aged 18-65 years who received the Ad26.COV2.S COVID-19 vaccine or a placebo.

V gene TRBV27 combines with J gene TRBJ1-3, with 7 bases fitting TRBD1. From germline, CDR1 is MNHEY and CDR2 SMNVEV (reference sequence). The CDR3 length is 15 residues. Trimming cost V 8 bases and J 3 bases; bases outside gene matches: 10. The CDR3 region is CASPSSRGCGNTIYF. DNA of the CDR3: TGTGCCAGCCCATCATCCAGGGGGTGTGGAAACACCATATATTTT.

The chain uses TRBV4-2 and TRBJ2-1; D is undetermined. The CDR3 has 12 residues. Germline CDR1 is LGHNA and CDR2 is YNFKEQ. The V end lost 2 bases, the J end lost 9 bases, and 8 bases lay between the germline ends. DNA of the CDR3: TGTGCCAGCAGCCAAATGGACGGTGAGCAGTTCTTC. The encoded protein is CASSQMDGEQFF.

The V and J genes are TRBV5-1 and TRBJ2-1; 7 bases align to TRBD2. The CDR3 runs 15 residues. The J segment lost 3 bases and the V segment lost 0 bases, leaving 3 bases of the junction unmatched. CDR1 is SGHRS, CDR2 YFSETQ, per germline. CDR3 sequence (DNA): TGCGCCAGCAGCTTGGTGCTAGCGGTCTACAATGAGCAGTTCTTC. It specifies CASSLVLAVYNEQFF.

The V call is TRBV7-9, the J call TRBJ2-3, with 9 bases that match TRBD2. V was clipped by 4 bases and J by 4 bases; unmatched bases: 9. Germline V CDR1 and CDR2: SEHNR, FQNEAQ (reference sequence). This CDR3 spans 16 amino acids. CDR3 nucleotide sequence: TGTGCCAGCAGCTCGTCGGGGCGGGAGGGCGCAGATACGCAGTATTTT. Its translation: CASSSSGREGADTQYF.

The chain has TRBV25-1 and TRBJ1-2; no firm D call. The germline gives CDR1 MGHDK, CDR2 SYGVNS. V was clipped by 1 base and J by 8 bases, with 14 bases between them. The CDR3 is 14 amino acids. The CDR3 DNA reads TGTGCCAGCAGTGAATCGGGAGGTATCCGCGGCTACACCTTC. Translated: CASSESGGIRGYTF.

There are a few counts of this clone. The V and J genes are TRBV30 and TRBJ1-2; D uncertain. The CDR3 is 11 residues long. The germline V gene encodes CDR1 GTSNPN and CDR2 SVGIG (reference sequence). V lost 0 bases, J lost 7 bases, and 6 bases lay in between. The CDR3 spells CAWSVRGGYTF. For the CDR3, the DNA is TGTGCCTGGAGTGTACGGGGTGGCTACACCTTC.

This clone has a single count. The rearrangement uses TRBV5-1 and TRBJ2-7; unclear D gene. Germline values: CDR1 SGHRS, CDR2 YFSETQ. The CDR3 is 16 residues long. V lost 4 bases, J lost 0 bases, and 17 bases lay in between. CDR3 loop: CASSLRVRASSYEQYF. For the CDR3, the DNA is TGCGCCAGCAGCCTGCGAGTCCGGGCGTCCTCCTACGAGCAGTACTTC.

The chain carries TRBV27 and TRBJ2-7, with D possibly matching TRBD1 (6 bases). This CDR3 comprises 14 residues. The V gene lost 2 bases and the J gene lost 5 bases, with 13 bases spanning the gap. CDR1 and CDR2 from the germline V gene are MNHEY and SMNVEV (reference sequence). The DNA for the CDR3 is TGTGCCAGCAGTTTAAACAGGGCTTGGAACGAGCAGTACTTC. It yields the protein CASSLNRAWNEQYF.